The 29 T cell receptor beta chains presented below share a single source sample, sequenced in a study of OX40 agonist ivuxolimab in advanced cancers. Produced via immunoSEQ multiplex PCR; TCRdb's table is partial and in-frame only. The table has over 150,000 clones, approximately 94% seen once; the top ten hold about 0.31%. Sequenced here: CD4+ or CD8+ T cells sorted from blood, sampled in a trial of the OX40 agonist ivuxolimab. The receptors shown here come from an adult with an advanced solid tumor such as melanoma, head and neck, liver or kidney cancer.

The table lists this clone with a count of one. The chain recombines TRBV27 with TRBJ1-1; perhaps TRBD1 as D (5 bases). Germline V gene lookup returns CDR1 MNHEY and CDR2 SMNVEV (reference sequence). The CDR3 has 15 residues. V dropped 5 bases and J dropped 4 bases, with 17 bases sitting between them. CDR3 amino acids: CASSPPQGSGTEAFF. The CDR3 DNA reads as TGTGCCAGCAGTCCCCCCCAGGGCTCTGGCACTGAAGCTTTCTTT.

The CDR3 here is CASSQDAGAGNQPQHF. CDR3 nucleotide sequence: TGCGCCAGCAGCCAAGATGCAGGGGCCGGCAATCAGCCCCAGCATTTT. The chain has TRBV4-3 and TRBJ1-5; D may be TRBD1 (6 bases). The CDR3 runs to 16 residues. CDR1 and CDR2 (germline): LGHNA, YSLEER. The V end lost 0 bases, the J end lost 2 bases, and 11 bases lay between the germline ends.

This chain uses TRBV6-5 with TRBJ1-1, with D unclear. This CDR3 is 13 amino acids long. In germline, CDR1 is MNHEY, CDR2 SVGAGI. The V gene lost 6 bases and the J gene lost 0 bases, with 8 bases spanning the gap. CDR3 bases: TGTGCCAGCAGCGACTCAGTGAACACTGAAGCTTTCTTT. Protein sequence: CASSDSVNTEAFF.

The rearrangement uses TRBV5-1 and TRBJ2-5; TRBD2 matches at 7 bases. The J segment lost 1 base and the V segment lost 0 bases, leaving 3 bases of the junction unmatched. The CDR3 is 15 amino acids. Germline loops: CDR1 SGHRS, CDR2 YFSETQ. The CDR3 nucleotides read TGCGCCAGCAGCTTGGCCGGGACTACCCAAGAGACCCAGTACTTC. Protein product: CASSLAGTTQETQYF.

The chain employs TRBV11-2 and TRBJ1-1; D is undetermined. V shed 7 bases and J shed 5 bases, with 11 bases lying between them. This CDR3 has 12 residues. The germline V gene encodes CDR1 SGHAT and CDR2 FQNNGV. The CDR3 protein is CASTEVGTEAFF. CDR3 bases: TGTGCCAGCACCGAAGTGGGGACTGAAGCTTTCTTT.

The rearrangement links TRBV6-6 to TRBJ1-5; maybe TRBD1 (6 bases). The ends were cut back, 10 bases at V and 2 bases at J, with 12 bases in the middle. Germline V gives CDR1 MNHNY, CDR2 SVGAGI (reference sequence). This CDR3 spans 13 amino acids. The CDR3 region is CATSEGGNQPQHF. The CDR3 DNA reads as TGTGCCACCTCAGAGGGGGGCAATCAGCCCCAGCATTTT.

Turning to this clone: This sample includes further DNA sequences coding for the same CDR3. The rearrangement uses TRBV9 and TRBJ1-1; tentatively, D is TRBD1 (5 bases). The CDR3 is 14 residues long. V lost 4 bases and J lost 1, with 11 bases in between. Looked up from germline, CDR1 is SGDLS and CDR2 is YYNGEE. The CDR3 DNA reads as TGTGCCAGCAGCCCCCCCGGGGGGAACACTGAAGCTTTCTTT. Translating gives CASSPPGGNTEAFF.

The chain combines TRBV2 with TRBJ1-4, with TRBD1 matching 7 bases. V dropped 1 base and J dropped 14; count of bases not matched to a gene: 7. There are 13 residues in the CDR3. Germline V lookup: CDR1 SNHLY, CDR2 FYNNEI. CDR3 sequence (DNA): TGTGCCAGCAGTGAAGTGGTAGAGGGACAGCTGTTTTTT. Its translation is CASSEVVEGQLFF.

V is TRBV27 and J is TRBJ1-5; 7 positions match TRBD1. Germline V gene lookup returns CDR1 MNHEY and CDR2 SMNVEV (reference sequence). This CDR3 is built from 15 residues. Trimming took 4 bases from V and 4 from J; bases not matched to a gene: 7. DNA for the CDR3: TGTGCCAGCAGTTCCCTGACAGGGCCAAATCAGCCCCAGCATTTT. Amino acid sequence: CASSSLTGPNQPQHF.

The gene calls are TRBV27 and TRBJ2-7; a weak D match, TRBD1 (5 bases). This CDR3 contains 15 residues. The V gene lost 3 bases and the J gene lost 4 bases, with 16 bases spanning the gap. Germline CDR1 and CDR2: MNHEY and SMNVEV (reference sequence). CDR3 sequence (DNA): TGTGCCAGCAGTTTTAGGAGTTGGAAGGGGTACGAGCAGTACTTC. Its translation is CASSFRSWKGYEQYF.

The rearrangement joins TRBV19 to TRBJ1-1; unclear D gene. The CDR3 is made up of 16 amino acids. CDR1 LNHDA and CDR2 SQIVND come from the germline V gene (reference sequence). Trimming removed 5 bases from V and 1 base from J, with 17 bases in between. CDR3 DNA sequence: TGTGCCAGTAGTTTCCTCTCCATGCCGGCGAACACTGAAGCTTTCTTT. As protein: CASSFLSMPANTEAFF.

The V and J genes are TRBV20-1 and TRBJ1-6, with D unresolved. V lost 3 bases, J lost 11 bases, and 8 bases lay in between. From germline, CDR1 is DFQATT and CDR2 SNEGSKA (reference sequence). This CDR3 contains 11 residues. The CDR3 DNA sequence: TGCAGTGCTAGTAACGGGACACCCCTCCACTTT. Amino acids: CSASNGTPLHF.

The chain is built from TRBV7-6 and TRBJ2-5; 11 bases fit TRBD2. CDR1 and CDR2 from the germline V gene are SGHVS and FNYEAQ. The ends lost 4 bases at V and 9 bases at J; junction bases unmatched: 19. This CDR3 has 18 amino acids. CDR3 bases: TGTGCCAGCAGCTATCATATAGCGGGGGGGCTAGCCAGGACGGCCCAGTACTTC. It yields the protein CASSYHIAGGLARTAQYF.

This chain links TRBV5-1 with TRBJ2-1; 13 nucleotides align to TRBD2. The germline V gene encodes CDR1 SGHRS and CDR2 YFSETQ. The J segment lost 3 bases and the V segment lost 0 bases, leaving 6 bases of the junction unmatched. The CDR3 contains 18 residues. The CDR3 DNA follows: TGCGCCAGCAGCTTGGGTACTAGCGGGGGGGCTGGCTACAATGAGCAGTTCTTC. Amino acids: CASSLGTSGGAGYNEQFF.

J is TRBJ2-3 and V is TRBV4-3, with 9 bases fitting TRBD2. The V segment lost 1 base and the J segment 1 base; nucleotides outside the gene matches: 3. The germline gives CDR1 LGHNA, CDR2 YSLEER. This CDR3 has 16 amino acids. CDR3 in amino acids: CASSQGPSGGTDTQYF. The CDR3 DNA reads TGCGCCAGCAGCCAAGGACCTAGCGGGGGCACAGATACGCAGTATTTT.

The chain couples TRBV27 to TRBJ1-1; 8 bases are a match to TRBD1. V lost 5 bases, J lost 5 bases, and 7 bases stayed unmatched. Germline CDR1 is MNHEY and CDR2 is SMNVEV (reference sequence). This CDR3 has 14 amino acids. This CDR3 is CASSKSGQGTEAFF. The CDR3 region has the DNA TGTGCCAGCAGTAAATCCGGACAGGGAACTGAAGCTTTCTTT.

The CDR3 loop reads CASSLQENTEAFF. Written as DNA, the CDR3 is TGTGCCAGCAGCTTACAGGAGAACACTGAAGCTTTCTTT. The J gene is TRBJ1-1, the V gene TRBV7-8; D ambiguous. V gave up 2 bases and J gave up 1 base, with 5 bases separating them. There are 13 residues in the CDR3. CDR1 SGHVS and CDR2 FQNEAQ come from the germline V gene.

The chain recombines TRBV2 with TRBJ1-6, with unresolved D. The germline V gene encodes CDR1 SNHLY and CDR2 FYNNEI. The CDR3 contains 15 residues. Trimming took off 5 bases at V and 2 bases at J, with 10 bases between the two ends. The CDR3 region is CASSSPVAYNSPLHF. The DNA for the CDR3 is TGTGCCAGCAGTTCCCCAGTGGCCTATAATTCACCCCTCCACTTT. The whole variable domain, filled in from reference TRBV2 and TRBJ1-6, reads EPEVTQTPSHQVTQMGQEVILRCVPISNHLYFYWYRQILGQKVEFLVSFYNNEISEKSEIFDDQFSVERPDGSNFTLKIRSTKLEDSAMYFCASSSPVAYNSPLHFGNGTRLTVT.

This clone showed up just a few times. The chain links TRBV7-5 to TRBJ1-5. TRBV7-5 is a listed pseudogene. This CDR3 has 17 amino acids. The CDR3 nucleotides read TGTGCCAGAAGCTTAAAGCTGGCCTTCTATAGCAATCAGCCCCAGCATTTT. It yields the protein CARSLKLAFYSNQPQHF.

A single count supports this clone. At the DNA level, this CDR3 is encoded by other sequences in the same sample as well. The chain employs TRBV11-2 and TRBJ1-1; 7 nucleotides agree with TRBD1. This CDR3 comprises 13 residues. Trimming cost V 6 bases and J 4 bases; bases outside gene matches: 5. Germline CDR1 reads SGHAT; CDR2 reads FQNNGV. This CDR3 is CASSSQGGTEAFF. For the CDR3, the DNA is TGTGCCAGCAGTTCCCAGGGGGGCACTGAAGCTTTCTTT. Combining the CDR3 with reference TRBV11-2 and TRBJ1-1 gives the whole variable domain EAGVAQSPRYKIIEKRQSVAFWCNPISGHATLYWYQQILGQGPKLLIQFQNNGVVDDSQLPKDRFSAERLKGVDSTLKIQPAKLEDSAVYLCASSSQGGTEAFFGQGTRLTVV.

The V and J genes are TRBV28 and TRBJ2-7, with D unresolved. V lost 6 bases and J lost 0, with 6 bases in between. CDR3 size: 12 residues. CDR1 is MDHEN and CDR2 is SYDVKM in the germline V gene. CDR3 amino acids: CASRSSSYEQYF. The CDR3 DNA reads as TGTGCCAGCAGGTCTAGCTCCTACGAGCAGTACTTC.

With respect to this clone: One end of the junction varies from germline; a read error may be responsible. This rearrangement joins TRBV10-3 to TRBJ2-7; TRBD1 matches at 7 bases. Per the germline V gene, CDR1 is ENHRY and CDR2 is SYGVKD. CDR3 size: 13 residues. The CDR3 sequence is CAISEEGTVSRSF. CDR3 coding DNA: TGTGCCATCAGTGAAGAGGGGACAGTCTCTCGATCCTTC.

The genes are TRBV6-5 and TRBJ1-3; D ambiguous. Germline V gene data show CDR1 as MNHEY and CDR2 as SVGAGI. CDR3 length equals 13 residues. The ends were cut back, 7 bases at V and 6 bases at J, with 13 bases in the middle. The CDR3 sequence: CASIPGVENTIYF. DNA of the CDR3: TGTGCCAGCATCCCCGGGGTGGAAAACACCATATATTTT.

The chain joins TRBV5-4 to TRBJ1-6, with 7 bases fitting TRBD1. There are 14 residues in the CDR3. The junction had 8 bases not matched to a gene; V was cut back by 4 bases and J by 10 bases. Germline V gene data show CDR1 as SGHNT and CDR2 as YYREEE (reference sequence). The CDR3 is CASSGRGVRSPLHF. The DNA for the CDR3 is TGTGCCAGCAGCGGCAGGGGGGTGCGCTCACCCCTCCACTTT.

The J gene is TRBJ2-5, the V gene TRBV5-6; possible D gene TRBD2, 6 bases. The CDR3 contains 14 residues. Per the germline V gene, CDR1 is SGHDT and CDR2 is YYEEEE. V lost 0 bases, J lost 5 bases, and 11 bases lay in between. CDR3 DNA: TGTGCCAGCAGCTTGGAAGGAGGGAGCGAGACCCAGTACTTC. Protein: CASSLEGGSETQYF.

The chain couples TRBV9 to TRBJ1-2, with a weak D call TRBD1 (5 bases). CDR1 and CDR2 (germline): SGDLS, YYNGEE. The CDR3 extends over 15 amino acids. The V end was cut by 0 bases, the J end by 4 bases, with 13 bases between. The CDR3 nucleotides read TGTGCCAGCAGCGTAGGTGACAGAGTCCCCTATGGCTACACCTTC. As protein: CASSVGDRVPYGYTF.

V and J are TRBV27 and TRBJ1-2, with a possible D match to TRBD1 (5 bases). CDR1 and CDR2 (germline): MNHEY, SMNVEV (reference sequence). Trimming stripped 0 bases from V and 4 bases from J, with 6 bases between. The CDR3 is made up of 13 amino acids. The CDR3 region has the DNA TGTGCCAGCAGTTTATCGGGGCTCTATGGCTACACCTTC. Its protein is CASSLSGLYGYTF.

V usage is TRBV7-8 and J usage is TRBJ2-2; 10 positions match TRBD1. Germline CDR1 reads SGHVS; CDR2 reads FQNEAQ. Trimming took 3 bases from V and 0 from J; bases not matched to a gene: 4. The CDR3 length is 17 residues. In DNA form, the CDR3 reads TGTGCCAGCAGCTTTCGGGACAGGGGATCGAACACCGGGGAGCTGTTTTTT. Residues: CASSFRDRGSNTGELFF.

The V call is TRBV27, the J call TRBJ2-7, with 8 bases matching TRBD1. The CDR3 loop spans 15 amino acids. V trimming: 3 bases; J trimming: 4 bases; junction bases outside the gene matches: 8. Germline V lookup: CDR1 MNHEY, CDR2 SMNVEV (reference sequence). The CDR3 reads CASSFTGTGIYEQYF. CDR3 DNA sequence: TGTGCCAGCAGTTTCACCGGGACAGGAATTTACGAGCAGTACTTC.